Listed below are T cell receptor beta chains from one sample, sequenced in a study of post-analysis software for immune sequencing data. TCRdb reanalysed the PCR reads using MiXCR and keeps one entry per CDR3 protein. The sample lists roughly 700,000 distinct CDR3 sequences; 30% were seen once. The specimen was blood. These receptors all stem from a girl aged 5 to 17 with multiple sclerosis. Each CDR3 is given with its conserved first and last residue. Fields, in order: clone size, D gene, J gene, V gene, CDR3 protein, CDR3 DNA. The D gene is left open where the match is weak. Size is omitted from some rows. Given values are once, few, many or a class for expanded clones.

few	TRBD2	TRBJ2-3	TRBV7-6	CASSKPRGGSSADTQYF	TGTGCCAGCAGCAAACCTAGGGGCGGGAGTTCTGCAGATACGCAGTATTTT
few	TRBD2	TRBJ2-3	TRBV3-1	CASSQIRTSGSSTDTQYF	TGTGCCAGCAGCCAAATCCGGACTAGCGGATCTAGCACAGATACGCAGTATTTT
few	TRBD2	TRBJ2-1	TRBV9	CASGGLAASYNEQFF	TGTGCCAGCGGGGGACTAGCGGCTTCCTACAATGAGCAGTTCTTC
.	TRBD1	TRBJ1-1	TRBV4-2	CASSQRTGGTTEAFF	TGTGCCAGCAGCCAAAGGACAGGGGGGACCACTGAAGCTTTCTTT
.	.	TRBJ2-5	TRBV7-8	CASSFRRVEETQYF	TGTGCCAGCAGCTTCAGGCGGGTAGAAGAGACCCAGTACTTC
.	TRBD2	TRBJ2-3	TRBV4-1	CASSQEGLAGQRDTQYF	TGCGCCAGCAGCCAAGAGGGACTAGCGGGGCAAAGAGACACGCAGTATTTT
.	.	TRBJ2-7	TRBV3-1	CASSQDRTSRALQYF	TGTGCCAGCAGCCAAGATCGTACTAGCAGGGCACTTCAGTACTTC
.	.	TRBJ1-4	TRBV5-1	CASSRQHTTNEKLFF	TGCGCCAGCAGCAGACAGCACACAACTAATGAAAAACTGTTTTTT
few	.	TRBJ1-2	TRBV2	CASTLALPTGGYTF	TGTGCCAGCACCTTGGCCTTACCCACGGGGGGCTACACCTTC
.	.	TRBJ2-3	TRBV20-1	CSARGQTGRTDTQYF	TGCAGTGCCCGAGGGCAGACGGGTAGGACAGATACGCAGTATTTT
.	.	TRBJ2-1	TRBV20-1	CSARRGTGSPNEQFF	TGCAGTGCCCGGAGAGGCACAGGGAGCCCCAATGAGCAGTTCTTC
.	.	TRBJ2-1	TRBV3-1	CASSQWAQRGNNEQFF	TGTGCCAGCAGCCAATGGGCCCAACGTGGGAACAATGAGCAGTTCTTC
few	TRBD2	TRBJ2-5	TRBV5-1	CASSIGTSGRYQETQYF	TGCGCCAGCAGCATCGGGACTAGCGGGAGGTACCAAGAGACCCAGTACTTC
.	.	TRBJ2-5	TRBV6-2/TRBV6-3	CASRWGRQETQYF	TGTGCCAGCAGGTGGGGCAGACAAGAGACCCAGTACTTC
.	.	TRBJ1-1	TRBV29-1	CGVRRVDTEAFF	TGCGGCGTAAGAAGGGTGGACACTGAAGCTTTCTTT
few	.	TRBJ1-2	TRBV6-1	CASSANPQGNGYTF	TGTGCCAGCAGTGCGAATCCCCAGGGTAATGGCTACACCTTC
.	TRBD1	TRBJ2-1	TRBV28	CASSRTGLGEQVF	TGTGCCAGCAGTCGGACAGGGTTGGGTGAGCAGGTCTTC
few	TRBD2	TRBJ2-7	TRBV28	CASSPPSGSFDEQYF	TGTGCCAGCAGTCCACCTAGCGGGAGTTTCGACGAGCAGTACTTC
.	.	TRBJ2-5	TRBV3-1	CASSQDAQSVKTQYF	TGTGCCAGCAGCCAAGATGCGCAGAGTGTCAAGACCCAGTACTTC
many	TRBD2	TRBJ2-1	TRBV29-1	CSVEGLAGGGRTYNEQFF	TGCAGCGTTGAAGGACTAGCGGGAGGGGGAAGGACCTACAATGAGCAGTTCTTC
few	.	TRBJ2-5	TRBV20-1	CSAREGGRVETQYF	TGCAGTGCTAGAGAGGGGGGGCGGGTAGAGACCCAGTACTTC
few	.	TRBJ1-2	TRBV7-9	CASSSLTGYGYTF	TGTGCCAGCAGCTCATTGACGGGCTATGGCTACACCTTC
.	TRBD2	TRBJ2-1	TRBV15	CATSARLASGEQFF	TGTGCCACCAGCGCCAGACTAGCCTCCGGTGAGCAGTTCTTC
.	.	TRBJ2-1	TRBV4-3	CASSQDPAGFSGDRNEQFF	TGCGCCAGCAGCCAAGATCCGGCAGGGTTTTCTGGCGACCGCAATGAGCAGTTCTTC
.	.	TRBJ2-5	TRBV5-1	CANSLVPTGQETQYF	TGCGCCAACAGCTTGGTCCCGACGGGACAAGAGACCCAGTACTTC
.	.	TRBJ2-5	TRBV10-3	CAISYSTDLETQYF	TGTGCCATCAGTTACTCGACAGATTTGGAGACCCAGTACTTC
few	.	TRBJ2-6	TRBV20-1	CSAAKGWGTITHGSGANVLTF	TGCAGTGCCGCAAAGGGTTGGGGGACGATTACTCATGGCTCTGGGGCCAACGTCCTGACTTTC